This T cell receptor beta chain emerged from a study of metastatic and nonmetastatic thyroid tumors. Background on the study: Malignant and benign thyroid patients had repertoires compared in peripheral blood and tumor or nodule tissue.

This clone was detected many times. Antigen unknown. Patients had received no treatment of any kind before thyroid surgery. Trimming removed 2 bases at V and 3 bases at J, with 11 bases between. The germline V gene has CDR1 SGDLS and CDR2 YYNGEE. The CDR3 consists of 15 residues. Overall study findings and caveats: The reported finding was significantly higher TCR beta diversity in malignant thyroid tumors relative to benign nodules, in blood and tumor.

In the original processing: Clinicopathological groups of papillary thyroid cancer showed CDR3 differences that were used to build a distant-metastasis classifier. Using MiXCR, TCRdb reanalyzed the PCR reads. These V and J calls are TCRdb output, not the study's own analysis. The sample includes 55,000 to 75,000 clones, around 18% of them seen just once. The TCR sequence derives from a female donor with papillary thyroid cancer or a benign thyroid nodule (not recorded which). Some clones in this sample may be carry-over from other donors' samples. The sample taken for sequencing was blood. V is TRBV9 and J is TRBJ1-4; D not certain. The CDR3 loop reads CASSVGYGSNEKLFF. In DNA form, the CDR3 reads TGTGCCAGCAGCGTGGGGTACGGATCTAATGAAAAACTGTTTTTT.